This entry is about one T cell receptor beta chain. The entry originates in a study of Ad26.COV2.S vaccination and SARS-CoV-2 variants. Overall study: The authors gave Ad26.COV2.S intramuscularly, either once or twice 56 days apart.

The germline gives CDR1 MNHNS, CDR2 SASEGT. V was clipped by 2 bases and J by 11 bases, with 12 bases between them. This CDR3 comprises 12 residues. Treatment given: 19 received Ad26.COV2.S at low or high dose, single or two shots; a few received placebo; per-sample allocation not given. Collection of the samples took place on day 63 after the first injection of vaccine or placebo. The repertoire was sequenced with immunoSEQ multiplex PCR; TCRdb's copy has only in-frame clones and lacks some. This sample has over 350,000 clones; about nine tenths occur once, and the top ten carry approximately 3.7%. V usage is TRBV6-1 and J usage is TRBJ1-1; perhaps TRBD1 as D (6 bases). This sample comprised peripheral blood, obtained in a trial of Ad26.COV2.S vaccine versus placebo. The sequence was obtained from a person between 18 and 65 years old who received the Ad26.COV2.S COVID-19 vaccine or a placebo. Here the CDR3 reads CASSEQDSGAFF. The DNA for the CDR3 is TGTGCCAGCAGTGAACAGGACAGCGGCGCTTTCTTT.